This T cell receptor beta chain was recovered during a study of T cells in Graves' hyperthyroidism and ophthalmopathy. Between the trimmed V and J ends, which lost 3 bases and 0 bases, there was a span of 9 bases. CDR1 and CDR2 from the germline V gene are SGHAT and FQNNGV. This CDR3 is built from 15 residues. This clonotype was recorded many times. Amplified regions were TCR beta CDR3 sequences from RNA transcripts. An initial round of RT-PCR targeting the TCR CDR3 relied on the HTBI primer set. TCRdb used MiXCR to reprocess the multiplex PCR reads, holding one entry per CDR3 protein. The table includes around 700,000 distinct CDR3 sequences, under 20% detected once. The study enrolled patients aged 18 to 65 with newly diagnosed hyperthyroidism of under 2 months' duration. Each diagnosis was grounded in clinical symptoms, serum thyroxine and TRAb, thyroid ultrasound, and orbital computed tomography.

This receptor was taken from a woman in her forties or fifties with Graves' hyperthyroidism that later progressed to Graves' ophthalmopathy. The chain combines TRBV11-2 with TRBJ2-4; D gene ambiguous. The source material was blood. CDR3 sequence (DNA): TGTGCCAGCAGCTTTAACCCTCAAGCCAAAAACATTCAGTACTTC. Translation gives CASSFNPQAKNIQYF.